A single sample is the source of the 29 T cell receptor beta chains below, sequenced in a study of OX40 agonist ivuxolimab in advanced cancers. Clones were sequenced by immunoSEQ multiplex PCR, and TCRdb holds only the in-frame ones, with some missing. Seen here are more than 45,000 clones, about 86% observed once, and the top ten hold roughly 0.88%. Material: CD4+ or CD8+ T cells sorted from blood, obtained in a trial of the OX40 agonist ivuxolimab. The receptors shown here come from an adult with an advanced solid tumor such as melanoma, head and neck, liver or kidney cancer.

This clone was seen a single time. The chain joins TRBV6-5 to TRBJ1-6; the match to TRBD1 covers 7 bases. CDR1 is MNHEY and CDR2 is SVGAGI in the germline V gene. The ends lost 4 bases at V and 6 bases at J; junction bases unmatched: 9. This CDR3 contains 16 residues. CDR3 DNA sequence: TGTGCCAGCAGTTCACACCTACAGGGGACTAATTCACCCCTCCACTTT. Protein: CASSSHLQGTNSPLHF.

A few counts support this clone. V usage is TRBV5-1 and J usage is TRBJ2-5, with a tentative D call TRBD1 (6 bases). There are 16 residues in the CDR3. V was pared by 0 bases and J by 4 bases, with 16 bases between. Germline V gene data show CDR1 as SGHRS and CDR2 as YFSETQ. CDR3 region: CASSLEFGQGRETQYF. The CDR3, as DNA: TGCGCCAGCAGCTTGGAATTCGGCCAGGGGCGAGAGACCCAGTACTTC.

The chain uses TRBV5-4 and TRBJ2-7; D gene unclear. Germline V gene lookup returns CDR1 SGHNT and CDR2 YYREEE (reference sequence). The CDR3 contains 15 residues. V lost 6 bases and J 0 bases, leaving 16 bases between the germline ends. The CDR3 bases are TGTGCCAGCACCCCTGGTCTGGGCAACTCCTACGAGCAGTACTTC. Translation: CASTPGLGNSYEQYF.

For this clone: In the same sample, other DNA sequences code for this CDR3. CDR3 DNA sequence: TGTGCCAGCAGTTACTCCGACAGATCCTACGAGCAGTACTTC. As protein: CASSYSDRSYEQYF. The genes are TRBV6-6 and TRBJ2-7, with D possibly being TRBD1 (5 bases). Germline V gene data show CDR1 as MNHNY and CDR2 as SVGAGI (reference sequence). Trimming took off 0 bases at V and 1 base at J, with 7 bases between the two ends. This CDR3 contains 14 residues.

The chain links TRBV13 to TRBJ2-7; D is ambiguous. The CDR3 has 14 amino acids. The germline V gene encodes CDR1 PRHDT and CDR2 FYEKMQ (reference sequence). Trimming cost V 4 bases and J 1 base, with 11 bases left between them. The CDR3 region has the DNA TGTGCCAGCAGCTCCCGCCCCGGGTCCTACGAGCAGTACTTC. Its translation is CASSSRPGSYEQYF.

The genes are TRBV6-5 and TRBJ1-1, with D maybe TRBD1 (6 bases). The CDR3 consists of 11 residues. V was cut by 11 bases and J by 5 bases, with 12 bases left in between. Germline V gene sequence: CDR1 MNHEY, CDR2 SVGAGI. In nucleotides, the CDR3 is TGTGCCGGCGGAACAGGGACTGAAGCTTTCTTT. Protein sequence: CAGGTGTEAFF.

The CDR3 DNA reads as TGTGCCAGCAACCGGGACAGGGCGAGCGAGCAGTTCTTC. Its translation is CASNRDRASEQFF. V gene TRBV2 combines with J gene TRBJ2-1, with 9 bases that match TRBD1. V shed 7 bases and J 10 bases; nucleotides not matched to a gene: 8. This CDR3 region has 13 residues. Germline V gene lookup returns CDR1 SNHLY and CDR2 FYNNEI.

This clone has just one count. The V call is TRBV18, the J call TRBJ2-7; either TRBD1 or TRBD2 may supply D (5 bases each). The CDR3 runs to 12 residues. Germline V gene lookup returns CDR1 KGHSH and CDR2 LQKENI. Trimming took off 5 bases at V and 5 bases at J, with 10 bases between the two ends. CDR3: CASSSLGDEQYF. In DNA, the CDR3 is TGTGCCAGCTCATCCCTGGGGGACGAGCAGTACTTC.

In nucleotides, the CDR3 is TGTGCCAGTAGTCCTATCGACAGGCGGAACACTGAAGCTTTCTTT. It is translated as CASSPIDRRNTEAFF. The chain recombines TRBV19 with TRBJ1-1, with D possibly matching TRBD1 (6 bases). Trimming left V 5 bases short and J 1 base short, with 14 bases between. The germline CDR1 and CDR2 sequences are LNHDA and SQIVND (reference sequence). The CDR3 sequence is 15 residues long.

The V and J genes are TRBV28 and TRBJ1-4; D remains ambiguous. Trimming removed 3 bases from V and 2 bases from J, with 10 bases in between. This CDR3 has 15 residues. The germline V gene has CDR1 MDHEN and CDR2 SYDVKM. CDR3 in amino acids: CASSFSDGTNEKLFF. The CDR3 nucleotides read TGTGCCAGCAGTTTCTCGGACGGCACTAATGAAAAACTGTTTTTT.

This clone appeared a few times. The rearrangement joins TRBV6-1 to TRBJ2-1; 11 nucleotides agree with TRBD1. This CDR3 region has 14 residues. Germline V gives CDR1 MNHNS, CDR2 SASEGT. Trimming cost V 6 bases and J 8 bases; bases outside gene matches: 6. The CDR3 sequence: CASRGGTGGYEQFF. CDR3 in DNA: TGTGCCAGCAGGGGAGGGACAGGGGGTTATGAGCAGTTCTTC.

This chain links TRBV28 with TRBJ1-1; no firm D call. The V gene's germline CDR1 is MDHEN and CDR2 SYDVKM. V shed 8 bases and J shed 4 bases, with 20 bases lying between them. This CDR3 comprises 15 residues. The CDR3 region is CASSRTGIRGTEAFF. The DNA for the CDR3 is TGTGCCAGCTCAAGAACGGGGATTCGGGGCACTGAAGCTTTCTTT.

V usage is TRBV9 and J usage is TRBJ2-1; 15 nucleotides align to TRBD2. Trimming removed 2 bases from V and 7 bases from J; junction bases left unmatched: 10. The CDR3 spans 18 residues. Germline loops: CDR1 SGDLS, CDR2 YYNGEE. Here the CDR3 reads CASSVGLAGGPEGNEQFF. CDR3 in DNA: TGTGCCAGCAGCGTCGGACTAGCGGGAGGGCCAGAGGGGAATGAGCAGTTCTTC.

This rearrangement joins TRBV28 to TRBJ2-1, with 10 bases identical to TRBD2. Germline-derived CDR1 and CDR2 are MDHEN and SYDVKM. The CDR3 runs to 15 residues. The V segment lost 4 bases and the J segment 6 bases; nucleotides outside the gene matches: 6. CDR3 coding DNA: TGTGCCAGCAGTTCTCTAGCGGGAGAATTCAATGAGCAGTTCTTC. It encodes CASSSLAGEFNEQFF.

The chain carries TRBV5-1 and TRBJ2-2; the D call may be TRBD1 or TRBD2 (5 bases each). V lost 4 bases and J lost 1, with 14 bases in between. CDR3 length: 16 residues. Germline CDR1 SGHRS, CDR2 YFSETQ. The DNA of the CDR3 is TGCGCCAGCAGCCCCACCGGGACGGGGAACACCGGGGAGCTGTTTTTT. This encodes CASSPTGTGNTGELFF.

This clone was counted only a few times. The chain is built from TRBV5-1 and TRBJ2-2; TRBD1 might be the D (5 bases). In germline, CDR1 is SGHRS, CDR2 YFSETQ. This CDR3 is 15 amino acids long. V lost 4 bases, J lost 0 bases, and 10 bases lay in between. In DNA, the CDR3 is TGCGCCAGCAGCCCCGGACACGCGAACACCGGGGAGCTGTTTTTT. It translates to CASSPGHANTGELFF.

This sequence joins TRBV28 and TRBJ2-1, with D possibly called TRBD1 or TRBD2 (6 bases each). This CDR3 contains 16 residues. Trimming pared 2 bases from V and 10 bases from J, leaving 21 bases between. Germline CDR1 reads MDHEN; CDR2 reads SYDVKM. The CDR3 sequence is CASSLDWGAPKEEQFF. In DNA form, the CDR3 reads TGTGCCAGCAGTTTAGATTGGGGGGCCCCGAAGGAAGAGCAGTTCTTC.

The genes are TRBV29-1 and TRBJ1-2; the D is unclear. V lost 6 bases, J lost 3 bases, and 5 bases lay in between. Germline lookup yields CDR1 SQVTM and CDR2 ANQGSEA. The CDR3 loop spans 10 amino acids. The CDR3 nucleotides are TGCAGCGTGCTGCACTATGGCTACACCTTC. Translation gives CSVLHYGYTF.

The chain carries TRBV19 and TRBJ1-2, with D possibly matching TRBD1 (5 bases). Trimming left V 0 bases short and J 6 bases short, with 14 bases between. The CDR3 has 15 amino acids. Germline assignment: CDR1 LNHDA and CDR2 SQIVND (reference sequence). CDR3 bases: TGTGCCAGTAGTATAGATCTATCGGGGACGGATGGCTACACCTTC. Translating it yields CASSIDLSGTDGYTF.

The rearrangement uses TRBV18 and TRBJ1-4, with 9 positions matching TRBD1. This CDR3 has 17 residues. V was pared by 5 bases and J by 3 bases, with 10 bases of the junction left unmatched. Germline loops: CDR1 KGHSH, CDR2 LQKENI. This CDR3 reads CASSALLRDRANEKLFF. CDR3 bases: TGTGCCAGCTCAGCGCTACTTCGGGACAGGGCTAATGAAAAACTGTTTTTT.

The chain joins TRBV19 to TRBJ2-3, with D possibly TRBD2 on 6 matching bases. CDR3 size: 14 residues. Trimming pared 7 bases from V and 5 bases from J, leaving 16 bases between. Germline CDR1 and CDR2: LNHDA and SQIVND (reference sequence). The CDR3 protein is CASNPPEGGDTQYF. CDR3 nucleotide sequence: TGTGCCAGTAACCCCCCGGAGGGTGGAGATACGCAGTATTTT. Supplemented by reference TRBV19 and TRBJ2-3, the full variable domain reads DGGITQSPKYLFRKEGQNVTLSCEQNLNHDAMYWYRQDPGQGLRLIYYSQIVNDFQKGDIAEGYSVSREKKESFPLTVTSAQKNPTAFYLCASNPPEGGDTQYFGPGTRLTVL.

This clone has just a few counts. The chain uses TRBV7-6 and TRBJ2-6; tentatively, D is TRBD1 or TRBD2 (5 bases each). The CDR3 consists of 16 residues. Trimming cost V 2 bases and J 0 bases, with 8 bases left between them. CDR1 is SGHVS, CDR2 FNYEAQ, per germline. The CDR3, as DNA: TGTGCCAGCAGCTTAATCGGGGCCTCTGGGGCCAACGTCCTGACTTTC. It specifies CASSLIGASGANVLTF. Together with reference TRBV7-6 and TRBJ2-6, the CDR3 gives the full variable domain: GAGVSQSPRYKVTKRGQDVALRCDPISGHVSLYWYRQALGQGPEFLTYFNYEAQQDKSGLPNDRFSAERPEGSISTLTIQRTEQRDSAMYRCASSLIGASGANVLTFGAGSRLTVL.

The chain couples TRBV18 to TRBJ2-7; TRBD1 matches at 7 bases. The V gene end was trimmed by 6 bases and the J gene end by 0 bases; junction bases not matched to a gene: 5. From germline, CDR1 is KGHSH and CDR2 LQKENI. The CDR3 is 14 residues long. The chain's CDR3 is CASSLRDSSYEQYF. The CDR3 nucleotides are TGTGCCAGCTCGCTTCGGGACAGCTCCTACGAGCAGTACTTC.

In DNA form, the CDR3 reads TGTGCCAGCAGCTTAATTGGGTCCGGGACAGAGTACAATGAGCAGTTCTTC. Translating gives CASSLIGSGTEYNEQFF. V gene TRBV7-6 combines with J gene TRBJ2-1, with 7 bases that match TRBD1. V shed 2 bases, J shed 4 bases, and the junction held 11 bases outside the gene matches. The germline gives CDR1 SGHVS, CDR2 FNYEAQ. This CDR3 has 17 amino acids.

This chain joins TRBV5-3 and TRBJ2-1; TRBD2 might be the D (5 bases). TRBV5-3 is an ORF, and what it does is uncertain. This CDR3 region has 14 residues. V lost 8 bases, J lost 4 bases, and 16 bases lay in between. The CDR3 protein is CARAPLAGYNEQFF. The CDR3 coding sequence is TGTGCCAGGGCCCCCCTAGCTGGGTACAATGAGCAGTTCTTC.

The chain recombines TRBV5-5 with TRBJ1-2; D gene ambiguous. Between the trimmed V and J ends, which lost 4 bases and 4 bases, there was a span of 11 bases. The CDR3 length is 13 residues. Looked up from germline, CDR1 is SGHKS and CDR2 is YYEKEE (reference sequence). The CDR3 reads CASSDPTSYGYTF. CDR3 coding DNA: TGTGCCAGCAGCGACCCTACATCCTATGGCTACACCTTC.

J is TRBJ1-6 and V is TRBV5-1; TRBD1 matches at 7 bases. CDR1 is SGHRS, CDR2 YFSETQ, per germline. This CDR3 spans 16 amino acids. V lost 0 bases to trimming and J lost 5 bases; unmatched junction nucleotides: 5. The CDR3 loop reads CASSLEGRGNNSPLHF. In DNA form, the CDR3 reads TGCGCCAGCAGCTTGGAGGGCAGGGGGAATAATTCACCCCTCCACTTT.

This sequence joins TRBV6-1 and TRBJ2-3, with D possibly being TRBD1 (6 bases). V was cut by 6 bases and J by 4 bases, with 11 bases left in between. Per the germline V gene, CDR1 is MNHNS and CDR2 is SASEGT. This CDR3 comprises 13 residues. The CDR3 DNA follows: TGTGCCAGCAGGGTCAGGGGACCAGATACGCAGTATTTT. Its protein is CASRVRGPDTQYF.

The chain joins TRBV9 to TRBJ1-2; perhaps TRBD1 as D (5 bases). CDR3 length equals 14 residues. CDR1 and CDR2 (germline): SGDLS, YYNGEE. V lost 0 bases and J lost 3, with 9 bases in between. DNA for the CDR3: TGTGCCAGCAGCGTAGGCCTGGGGGACTATGGCTACACCTTC. Translated, it gives CASSVGLGDYGYTF.